This T cell receptor (beta chain) was identified during a study of molecular identifiers for immune sequencing clone quantification. Whole-study findings and limits: Highly expanded clone sizes could end up underestimated if a barcode were shared by identical TCR molecules.

This clonotype was counted only a few times. Its target is unknown. V lost 5 bases to trimming and J lost 5 bases, with 13 bases between them. The CDR3 runs to 14 residues. Germline-derived CDR1 and CDR2 are SGHNT and YYREEE (reference sequence). TCRdb used MiXCR to reprocess the PCR reads, holding one entry per CDR3 protein. This table has about 630,000 distinct CDR3 sequences, around 25% appearing once. Based on a CD8+CD4-CCR7+CD45RA+ profile, naive CD8 T cells were sorted. This clonotype originated in a human donor in good health. Some libraries in this study had Jurkat cell RNA spiked in. The chain links TRBV5-4 to TRBJ2-2; tentatively, D is TRBD2 (7 bases). The sample consisted of naive CD8+ T cells from blood, with Jurkat cell RNA spiked in. Subset here: FACS-sorted CD8+CD4-CCR7+CD45RA+ naive T cells. The CDR3 sequence is CASSEGGTTGELFF. In DNA form, the CDR3 reads TGTGCCAGCAGTGAGGGGGGGACGACCGGGGAGCTGTTTTTT.